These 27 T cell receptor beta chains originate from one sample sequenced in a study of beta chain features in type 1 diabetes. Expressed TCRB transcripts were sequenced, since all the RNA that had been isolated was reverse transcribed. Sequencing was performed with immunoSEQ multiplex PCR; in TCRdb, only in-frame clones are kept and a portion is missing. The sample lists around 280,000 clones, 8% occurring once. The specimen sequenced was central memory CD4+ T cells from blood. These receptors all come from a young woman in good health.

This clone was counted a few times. CDR3 nucleotides: TGTGCCAGCAGCCCGGGACGCAACTCTGGGGCCAACGTCCTGACTTTC. Its protein is CASSPGRNSGANVLTF. This rearrangement joins TRBV5-4 to TRBJ2-6; D could derive from TRBD1 or TRBD2 (5 bases each). Germline values: CDR1 SGHNT, CDR2 YYREEE (reference sequence). The ends were cut back, 4 bases at V and 0 bases at J, with 11 bases in the middle. The CDR3 length is 16 residues.

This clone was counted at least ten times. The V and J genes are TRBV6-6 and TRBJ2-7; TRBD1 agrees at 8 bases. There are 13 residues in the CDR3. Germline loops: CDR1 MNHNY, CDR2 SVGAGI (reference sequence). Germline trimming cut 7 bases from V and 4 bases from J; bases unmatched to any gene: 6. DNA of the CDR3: TGTGCCAGCACCCGACAGGGGAGGTACGAGCAGTACTTC. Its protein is CASTRQGRYEQYF.

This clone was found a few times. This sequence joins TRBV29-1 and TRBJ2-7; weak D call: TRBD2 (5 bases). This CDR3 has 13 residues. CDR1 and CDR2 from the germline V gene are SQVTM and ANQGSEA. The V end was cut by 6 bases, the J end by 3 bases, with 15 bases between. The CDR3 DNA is TGCAGCGTAGCCGGAGGACGGGGCTACGAGCAGTACTTC. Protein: CSVAGGRGYEQYF.

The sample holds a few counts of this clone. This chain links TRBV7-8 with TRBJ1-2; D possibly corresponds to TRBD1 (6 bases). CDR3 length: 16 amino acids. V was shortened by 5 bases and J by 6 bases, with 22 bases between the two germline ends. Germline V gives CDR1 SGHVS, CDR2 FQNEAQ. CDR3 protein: CASSPILSRTENGYTF. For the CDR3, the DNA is TGTGCCAGCAGCCCAATACTAAGCCGGACAGAGAATGGCTACACCTTC.

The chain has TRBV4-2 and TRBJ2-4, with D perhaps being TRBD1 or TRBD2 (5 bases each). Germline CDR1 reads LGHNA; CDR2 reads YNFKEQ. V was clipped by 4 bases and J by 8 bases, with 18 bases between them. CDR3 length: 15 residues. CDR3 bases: TGTGCCAGCAGCCCTCAACCGGCACGGGACGACATTCAGTACTTC. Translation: CASSPQPARDDIQYF.

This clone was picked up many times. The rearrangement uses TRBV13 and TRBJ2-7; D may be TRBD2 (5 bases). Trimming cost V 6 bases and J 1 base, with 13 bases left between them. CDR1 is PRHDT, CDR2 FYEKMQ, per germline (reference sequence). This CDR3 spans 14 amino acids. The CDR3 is CASSSPWESYEQYF. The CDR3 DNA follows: TGTGCCAGCAGTTCTCCTTGGGAGTCCTACGAGCAGTACTTC.

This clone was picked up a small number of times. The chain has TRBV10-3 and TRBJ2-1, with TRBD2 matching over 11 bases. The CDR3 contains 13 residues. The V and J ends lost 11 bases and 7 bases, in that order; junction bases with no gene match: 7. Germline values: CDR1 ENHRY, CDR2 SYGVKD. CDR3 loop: CAVGTSGGNEQFF. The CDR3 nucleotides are TGTGCCGTCGGTACTAGCGGGGGAAATGAGCAGTTCTTC.

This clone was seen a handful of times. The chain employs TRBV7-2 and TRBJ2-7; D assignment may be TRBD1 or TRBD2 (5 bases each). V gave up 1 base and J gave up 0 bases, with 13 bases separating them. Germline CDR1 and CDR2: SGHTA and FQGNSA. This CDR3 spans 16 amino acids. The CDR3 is CASSLEGTSSSYEQYV. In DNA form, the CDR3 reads TGTGCCAGCAGCTTAGAAGGGACCTCTAGCTCCTACGAGCAGTACGTC.

The CDR3 DNA is TGTGCCAGCAGCCACCGACTAGCGGGGTACACAGATACGCAGTATTTT. This gives the protein CASSHRLAGYTDTQYF. The V and J genes are TRBV7-2 and TRBJ2-3, with 11 bases aligning to TRBD2. Trimming cost V 5 bases and J 2 bases; bases outside gene matches: 6. Germline V gene lookup returns CDR1 SGHTA and CDR2 FQGNSA. There are 16 residues in the CDR3.

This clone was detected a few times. The CDR3 loop reads CASSSQRGDRYTF. CDR3 in DNA: TGTGCCAGCAGCTCCCAGCGAGGCGATCGCTACACCTTC. The chain has TRBV7-3 and TRBJ1-2; no firm D call. This CDR3 has 13 residues. Germline CDR1 SGHTA, CDR2 FQGTGA. V lost 4 bases, J lost 9 bases, and 15 bases lay in between.

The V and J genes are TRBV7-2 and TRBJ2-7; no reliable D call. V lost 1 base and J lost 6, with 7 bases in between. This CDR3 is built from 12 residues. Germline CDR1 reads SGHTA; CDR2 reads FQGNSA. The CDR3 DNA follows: TGTGCCAGCAGCTTAGGAGCCAGCGAGCAGTACTTC. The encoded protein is CASSLGASEQYF.

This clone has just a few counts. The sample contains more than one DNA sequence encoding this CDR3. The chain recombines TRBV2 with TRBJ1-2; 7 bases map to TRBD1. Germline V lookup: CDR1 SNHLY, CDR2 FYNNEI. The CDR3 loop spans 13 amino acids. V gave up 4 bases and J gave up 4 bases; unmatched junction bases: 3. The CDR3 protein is CASSADRVYGYTF. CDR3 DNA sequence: TGTGCCAGCAGTGCTGACAGGGTCTATGGCTACACCTTC.

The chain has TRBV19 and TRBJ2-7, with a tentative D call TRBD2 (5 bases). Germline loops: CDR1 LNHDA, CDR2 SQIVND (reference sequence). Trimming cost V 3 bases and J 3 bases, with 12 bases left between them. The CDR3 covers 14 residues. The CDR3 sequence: CASSIYRGSYEQYF. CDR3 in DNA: TGTGCCAGTAGTATCTACCGGGGTAGCTACGAGCAGTACTTC.

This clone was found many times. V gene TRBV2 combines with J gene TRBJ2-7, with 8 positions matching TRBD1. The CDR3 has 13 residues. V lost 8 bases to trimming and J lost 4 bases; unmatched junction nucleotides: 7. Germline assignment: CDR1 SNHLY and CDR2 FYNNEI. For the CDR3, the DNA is TGTGCCAGCCAACGCCAGGGGGCTTACGAGCAGTACTTC. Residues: CASQRQGAYEQYF.

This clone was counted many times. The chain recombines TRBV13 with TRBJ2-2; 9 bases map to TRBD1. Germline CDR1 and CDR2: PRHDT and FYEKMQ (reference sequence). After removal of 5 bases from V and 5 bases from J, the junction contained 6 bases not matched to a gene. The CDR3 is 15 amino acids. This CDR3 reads CASSQWDRDTGELFF. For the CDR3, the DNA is TGTGCCAGCAGCCAATGGGACAGGGATACCGGGGAGCTGTTTTTT.

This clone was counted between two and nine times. The DNA of the CDR3 is TGTGCCAGCAGCCCGAGTGGGTCTCCGAGCTCTGGGGCCAACGTCCTGACTTTC. Protein sequence: CASSPSGSPSSGANVLTF. This chain connects TRBV7-3 to TRBJ2-6; D call uncertain. V was cut by 5 bases and J by 0 bases, with 17 bases left in between. The germline gives CDR1 SGHTA, CDR2 FQGTGA. This CDR3 is 18 amino acids long. Based on the CDR3 plus reference TRBV7-3 and TRBJ2-6, the full variable domain is GAGVSQTPSNKVTEKGKYVELRCDPISGHTALYWYRQSLGQGPEFLIYFQGTGAADDSGLPNDRFFAVRPEGSVSTLKIQRTERGDSAVYLCASSPSGSPSSGANVLTFGAGSRLTVL.

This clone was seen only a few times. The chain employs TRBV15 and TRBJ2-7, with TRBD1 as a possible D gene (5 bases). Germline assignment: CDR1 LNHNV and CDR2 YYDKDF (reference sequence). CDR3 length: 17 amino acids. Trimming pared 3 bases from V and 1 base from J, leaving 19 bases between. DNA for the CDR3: TGTGCCACCAGCAGTCGGTGGGGCAGTACCCAATCCTACGAGCAGTACTTC. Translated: CATSSRWGSTQSYEQYF.

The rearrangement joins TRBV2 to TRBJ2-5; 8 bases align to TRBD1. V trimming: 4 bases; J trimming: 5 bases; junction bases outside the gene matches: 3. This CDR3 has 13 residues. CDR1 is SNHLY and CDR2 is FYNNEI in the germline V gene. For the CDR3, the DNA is TGTGCCAGCAGTGGGACAGGGTGGGAGACCCAGTACTTC. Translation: CASSGTGWETQYF.

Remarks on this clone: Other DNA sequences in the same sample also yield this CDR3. The CDR3 sequence: CAWGTGNQPQHF. In DNA form, the CDR3 reads TGTGCCTGGGGGACGGGGAATCAGCCCCAGCATTTT. The chain links TRBV30 to TRBJ1-5; D possibly corresponds to TRBD1 (5 bases). This CDR3 has 12 residues. Germline V gives CDR1 GTSNPN, CDR2 SVGIG (reference sequence). The ends were cut back, 5 bases at V and 4 bases at J, with 9 bases in the middle.

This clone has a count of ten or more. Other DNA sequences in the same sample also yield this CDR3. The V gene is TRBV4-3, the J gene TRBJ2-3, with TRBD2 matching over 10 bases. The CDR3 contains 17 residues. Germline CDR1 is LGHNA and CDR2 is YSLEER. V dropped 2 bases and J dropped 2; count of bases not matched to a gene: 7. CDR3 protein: CASSQLLAGALTDTQYF. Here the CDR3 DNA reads TGCGCCAGCAGCCAACTCCTAGCGGGGGCCCTCACAGATACGCAGTATTTT.

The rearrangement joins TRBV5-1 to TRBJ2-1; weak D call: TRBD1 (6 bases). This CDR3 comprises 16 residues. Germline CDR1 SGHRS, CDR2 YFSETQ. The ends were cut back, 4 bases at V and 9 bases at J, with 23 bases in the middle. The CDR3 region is CASSHRTVTGSSEQFF. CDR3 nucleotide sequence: TGCGCCAGCAGCCACCGGACAGTAACGGGTTCGAGTGAGCAGTTCTTC.

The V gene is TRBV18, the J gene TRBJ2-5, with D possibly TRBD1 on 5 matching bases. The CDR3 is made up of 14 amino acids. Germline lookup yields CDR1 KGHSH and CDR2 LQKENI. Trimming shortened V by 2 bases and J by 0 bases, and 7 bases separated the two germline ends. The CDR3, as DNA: TGTGCCAGCTCACCATTAGGGGACCAAGAGACCCAGTACTTC. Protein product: CASSPLGDQETQYF.

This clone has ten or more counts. CDR3 coding DNA: TGCGCCAGCAGTAAAGGTTCGGGGGGATTAGCCAAAAACATTCAGTACTTC. Its protein is CASSKGSGGLAKNIQYF. The J gene is TRBJ2-4, the V gene TRBV4-3, with 7 bases lining up with TRBD2. CDR3 length equals 17 residues. V dropped 6 bases and J dropped 0; count of bases not matched to a gene: 11. The germline V gene encodes CDR1 LGHNA and CDR2 YSLEER.

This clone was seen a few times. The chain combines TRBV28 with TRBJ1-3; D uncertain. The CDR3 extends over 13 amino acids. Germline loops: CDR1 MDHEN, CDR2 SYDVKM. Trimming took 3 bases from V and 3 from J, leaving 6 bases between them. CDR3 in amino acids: CASSFRIGNTIYF. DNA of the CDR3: TGTGCCAGCAGTTTTCGCATTGGAAACACCATATATTTT. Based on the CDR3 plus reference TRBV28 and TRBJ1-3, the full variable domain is DVKVTQSSRYLVKRTGEKVFLECVQDMDHENMFWYRQDPGLGLRLIYFSYDVKMKEKGDIPEGYSVSREKKERFSLILESASTNQTSMYLCASSFRIGNTIYFGEGSWLTVV.

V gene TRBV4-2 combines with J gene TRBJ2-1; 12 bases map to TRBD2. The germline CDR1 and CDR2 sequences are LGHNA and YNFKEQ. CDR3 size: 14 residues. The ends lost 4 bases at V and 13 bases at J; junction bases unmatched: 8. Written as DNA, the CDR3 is TGTGCCAGCAGCCGTACTCGGACTAGCGGGGATCAGTTCTTC. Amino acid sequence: CASSRTRTSGDQFF.

The CDR3 reads CASSLDRSANTEAFF. The CDR3 region has the DNA TGTGCCAGCAGCTTAGACAGGTCCGCTAACACTGAAGCTTTCTTT. The chain uses TRBV7-2 and TRBJ1-1; TRBD1 might be the D (5 bases). Germline CDR1 is SGHTA and CDR2 is FQGNSA. Trimming took 1 base from V and 2 from J, leaving 11 bases between them. The CDR3 runs 15 residues.

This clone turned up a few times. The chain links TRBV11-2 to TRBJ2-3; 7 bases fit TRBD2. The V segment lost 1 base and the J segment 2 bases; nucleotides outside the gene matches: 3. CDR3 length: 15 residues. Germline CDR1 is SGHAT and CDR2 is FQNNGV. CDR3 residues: CASSLGGTNTDTQYF. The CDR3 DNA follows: TGTGCCAGCAGCTTAGGAGGGACTAACACAGATACGCAGTATTTT.